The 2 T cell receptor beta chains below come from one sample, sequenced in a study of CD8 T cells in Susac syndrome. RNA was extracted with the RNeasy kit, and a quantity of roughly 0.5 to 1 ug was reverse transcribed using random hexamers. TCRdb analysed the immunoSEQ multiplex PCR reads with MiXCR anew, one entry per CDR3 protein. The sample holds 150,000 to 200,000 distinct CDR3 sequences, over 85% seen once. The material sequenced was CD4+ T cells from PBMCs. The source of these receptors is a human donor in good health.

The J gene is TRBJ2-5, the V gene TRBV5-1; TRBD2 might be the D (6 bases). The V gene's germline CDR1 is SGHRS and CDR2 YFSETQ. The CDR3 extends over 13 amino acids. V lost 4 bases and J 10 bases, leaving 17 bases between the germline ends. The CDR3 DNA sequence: TGCGCCAGCAGCCTCGGAGGGGTCCCGGACCAGTACTTC. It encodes CASSLGGVPDQYF.

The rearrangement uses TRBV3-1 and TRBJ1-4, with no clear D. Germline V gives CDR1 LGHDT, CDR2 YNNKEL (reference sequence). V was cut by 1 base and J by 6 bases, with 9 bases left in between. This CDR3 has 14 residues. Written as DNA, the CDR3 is TGTGCCAGCAGCCAAGGTGTCCCTGATGAAAAACTGTTTTTT. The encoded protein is CASSQGVPDEKLFF.